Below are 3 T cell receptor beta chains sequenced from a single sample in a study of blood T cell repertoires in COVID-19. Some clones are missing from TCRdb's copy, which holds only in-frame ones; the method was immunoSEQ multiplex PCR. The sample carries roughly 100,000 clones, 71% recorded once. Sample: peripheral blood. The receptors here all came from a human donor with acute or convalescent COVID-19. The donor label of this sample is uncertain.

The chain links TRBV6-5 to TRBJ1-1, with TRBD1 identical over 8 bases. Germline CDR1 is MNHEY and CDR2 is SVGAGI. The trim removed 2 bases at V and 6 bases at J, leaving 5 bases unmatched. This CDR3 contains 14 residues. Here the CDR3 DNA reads TGTGCCAGCAGTTACACAGGACAGGGTTCTGAAGCTTTCTTT. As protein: CASSYTGQGSEAFF.

The CDR3 protein is CASSETQNRGSPLHF. In DNA form, the CDR3 reads TGTGCCAGCAGTGAAACACAGAACCGTGGGTCACCCCTCCACTTT. The V and J genes are TRBV2 and TRBJ1-6; D unresolved. Between the trimmed V and J ends, which lost 2 bases and 10 bases, there was a span of 15 bases. Per the germline V gene, CDR1 is SNHLY and CDR2 is FYNNEI. The CDR3 consists of 15 residues.

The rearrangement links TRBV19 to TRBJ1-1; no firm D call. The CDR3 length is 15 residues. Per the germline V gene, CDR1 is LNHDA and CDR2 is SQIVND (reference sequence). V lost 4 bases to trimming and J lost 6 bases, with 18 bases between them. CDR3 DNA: TGTGCCAGTAGTACGAGTGGTTCCCGGAGCTCTGAAGCTTTCTTT. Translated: CASSTSGSRSSEAFF.